This T cell receptor beta chain was obtained from a study of B cell selection in AIRE deficiency. The study's findings and limits: Shared Treg sequences were biased toward short CDR3s with few non-templated nucleotide insertions.

The sorted conventional CD4 T cells were gated as CD4+CD127+. This clone was counted once. Its specificity is not known. The CDR3 totals 16 residues. The germline CDR1 and CDR2 sequences are SGHNT and YYREEE (reference sequence). The J segment lost 4 bases and the V segment lost 0 bases, leaving 8 bases of the junction unmatched. Sequencing used immunoSEQ multiplex PCR; TCRdb keeps in-frame clones, though not all of them. Of about 23,000 clones listed, roughly 98% are singletons. This clonotype originated in a human donor with AIRE deficiency. The sequencing input was conventional CD4+ T cells sorted from PBMCs. The rearrangement uses TRBV5-4 and TRBJ2-7, with TRBD2 matching 9 bases. Here the CDR3 DNA reads TGTGCCAGCAGCTTGGGCGTATTAGCGGGAGAATACGAGCAGTACTTC. This gives the protein CASSLGVLAGEYEQYF.